The rows below give T cell receptor beta chains drawn from one sample of a study of beta chain features in type 1 diabetes. TCRdb's copy holds only in-frame clones and misses some; the assay was immunoSEQ multiplex PCR. The table lists just over 450,000 clones, around 28% of them singletons. Sequencing was carried out using naive CD4+ T cells from blood. The source of these receptors is a man aged 18 to 29 in good health. Both conserved end residues are part of each CDR3. The order of the fields is clone size, V gene, J gene, D gene, CDR3 protein, CDR3 DNA. A D gene is named only where the DNA matches it firmly. A clone size is listed for some rows: how often the clone was seen (once, few, many), or a class if it is expanded.

clone_size: .; v_call: TRBV30; j_call: TRBJ2-3; d_call: .; cdr3_aa: CAWKLMTSTDTQYF; cdr3_nt: TGTGCCTGGAAATTGATGACCAGCACAGATACGCAGTATTTT
clone_size: few; v_call: TRBV18; j_call: TRBJ2-7; d_call: TRBD1; cdr3_aa: CASSPETGPYEQYF; cdr3_nt: TGTGCCAGCTCACCAGAGACAGGGCCCTACGAGCAGTACTTC
clone_size: .; v_call: TRBV7-6; j_call: TRBJ2-1; d_call: TRBD1; cdr3_aa: CASSLGTGRNEQFF; cdr3_nt: TGTGCCAGCAGCTTAGGGACAGGTCGCAATGAGCAGTTCTTC
clone_size: .; v_call: TRBV2; j_call: TRBJ2-7; d_call: TRBD1; cdr3_aa: CASNRQGGEQYF; cdr3_nt: TGTGCCAGCAACCGACAGGGCGGCGAGCAGTACTTC
clone_size: few; v_call: TRBV5-6; j_call: TRBJ2-7; d_call: .; cdr3_aa: CASSVRGSYEQYF; cdr3_nt: TGTGCCAGCAGCGTCCGGGGCTCCTACGAGCAGTACTTC
clone_size: .; v_call: TRBV5-4; j_call: TRBJ2-5; d_call: .; cdr3_aa: CASSSSRETQYF; cdr3_nt: TGTGCCAGCAGCTCCTCTCGGGAGACCCAGTACTTC
clone_size: few; v_call: TRBV30; j_call: TRBJ1-1; d_call: .; cdr3_aa: CAWTAQVNTEAFF; cdr3_nt: TGTGCCTGGACGGCACAGGTCAACACTGAAGCTTTCTTT
clone_size: few; v_call: TRBV30; j_call: TRBJ2-2; d_call: .; cdr3_aa: CAWSENTGELFF; cdr3_nt: TGTGCCTGGAGTGAGAACACCGGGGAGCTGTTTTTT
clone_size: few; v_call: TRBV12-5; j_call: TRBJ2-1; d_call: TRBD2; cdr3_aa: CASGLVTLAESYNEQFF; cdr3_nt: TGTGCTAGTGGTTTGGTGACCCTAGCGGAGTCCTACAATGAGCAGTTCTTC
clone_size: few; v_call: TRBV9; j_call: TRBJ1-1; d_call: .; cdr3_aa: CASSPPFLGRGTEAFF; cdr3_nt: TGTGCCAGCAGCCCCCCCTTCCTGGGGCGCGGGACTGAAGCTTTCTTT
clone_size: .; v_call: TRBV29-1; j_call: TRBJ2-1; d_call: TRBD2; cdr3_aa: CSVPPPLAGAYNEQFF; cdr3_nt: TGCAGCGTGCCGCCGCCACTAGCGGGAGCCTACAATGAGCAGTTCTTC
clone_size: few; v_call: TRBV5-1; j_call: TRBJ2-1; d_call: .; cdr3_aa: CASSSDRTYNEQFF; cdr3_nt: TGCGCCAGCAGCTCGGACCGAACCTACAATGAGCAGTTCTTC
clone_size: .; v_call: TRBV5-1; j_call: TRBJ2-3; d_call: TRBD1; cdr3_aa: CASSPDRGADTQYF; cdr3_nt: TGCGCCAGCAGCCCAGACAGGGGTGCAGATACGCAGTATTTT
clone_size: few; v_call: TRBV30; j_call: TRBJ2-1; d_call: TRBD2; cdr3_aa: CAWSGSRTSGYNEQFF; cdr3_nt: TGTGCCTGGAGTGGCTCGAGGACTAGCGGCTACAATGAGCAGTTCTTC
clone_size: few; v_call: TRBV12-5; j_call: TRBJ2-5; d_call: .; cdr3_aa: CASGPQETQYF; cdr3_nt: TGTGCTAGTGGCCCCCAGGAGACCCAGTACTTC
clone_size: .; v_call: TRBV4-1; j_call: TRBJ2-7; d_call: .; cdr3_aa: CASSQAERTASYEQYF; cdr3_nt: TGCGCCAGCAGCCAAGCCGAGAGGACAGCCTCCTACGAGCAGTACTTC
clone_size: .; v_call: TRBV19; j_call: TRBJ2-7; d_call: TRBD2; cdr3_aa: CASSKAGGPHEQYF; cdr3_nt: TGTGCCAGTAGTAAAGCGGGAGGGCCGCACGAGCAGTACTTC
clone_size: once; v_call: TRBV5-1; j_call: TRBJ2-5; d_call: TRBD2; cdr3_aa: CASSVGLAKETQYF; cdr3_nt: TGCGCCAGCAGCGTGGGACTAGCTAAAGAGACCCAGTACTTC
clone_size: once; v_call: TRBV6-5; j_call: TRBJ2-7; d_call: .; cdr3_aa: CASSYWREGIVEQYF; cdr3_nt: TGTGCCAGCAGTTACTGGAGGGAAGGCATCGTCGAGCAGTACTTC
clone_size: .; v_call: TRBV5-6; j_call: TRBJ2-1; d_call: .; cdr3_aa: CASSLMADYLRNEQFF; cdr3_nt: TGTGCCAGCAGCCTGATGGCGGACTACCTTAGGAATGAGCAGTTCTTC
clone_size: few; v_call: TRBV28; j_call: TRBJ1-4; d_call: .; cdr3_aa: CASTPDFNEKLFF; cdr3_nt: TGTGCCAGCACTCCCGACTTTAATGAAAAACTGTTTTTT
clone_size: few; v_call: TRBV30; j_call: TRBJ2-7; d_call: TRBD2; cdr3_aa: CAWSVRRLAGGDEQYF; cdr3_nt: TGTGCCTGGAGTGTACGTAGGTTGGCGGGAGGCGACGAGCAGTACTTC
clone_size: few; v_call: TRBV15; j_call: TRBJ2-5; d_call: .; cdr3_aa: CATSRESQWETQYF; cdr3_nt: TGTGCCACCAGCAGAGAAAGTCAGTGGGAGACCCAGTACTTC
clone_size: once; v_call: TRBV4-2; j_call: TRBJ2-7; d_call: .; cdr3_aa: CASSQLPLPLEQYF; cdr3_nt: TGTGCCAGCAGCCAATTACCTCTCCCTTTAGAGCAGTACTTC
clone_size: .; v_call: TRBV27; j_call: TRBJ2-6; d_call: .; cdr3_aa: CASRPWTNLALLTF; cdr3_nt: TGTGCCAGCAGGCCTTGGACCAACCTTGCACTCCTGACTTTC
clone_size: .; v_call: TRBV9; j_call: TRBJ2-2; d_call: .; cdr3_aa: CASSVGWVNTGELFF; cdr3_nt: TGTGCCAGCAGCGTAGGATGGGTGAACACCGGGGAGCTGTTTTTT